The 6 T cell receptor beta chains below were found in one sample sequenced in a study of shared clonotypes between healthy human individuals. Profiled with immunoSEQ multiplex PCR; TCRdb holds only in-frame clones, not every one. The repertoire consists of 1.6 million or so clones, with more than 95% occurring once and the leading ten covering over 1%. What was sequenced was naive CD4+ T cells sorted from blood. The subset here: CD45RA+ positively selected. Receptor source: a man younger than 45 in good health.

V is TRBV10-3 and J is TRBJ1-2, with TRBD1 matching 7 bases. The germline CDR1 and CDR2 sequences are ENHRY and SYGVKD. CDR3 length: 14 amino acids. The J segment lost 10 bases and the V segment lost 6 bases, leaving 14 bases of the junction unmatched. Here the CDR3 DNA reads TGTGCCATCAGAAGTAGTGAGACAGGGTGGGACTACACCTTC. It encodes CAIRSSETGWDYTF.

The chain links TRBV27 to TRBJ2-7; 7 positions match TRBD2. Germline V gene data show CDR1 as MNHEY and CDR2 as SMNVEV (reference sequence). The CDR3 extends over 18 amino acids. V trimming: 3 bases; J trimming: 4 bases; junction bases outside the gene matches: 18. The CDR3 coding sequence is TGTGCCAGCAGTTTTCTAGCGGACCCAATTGGGGGTGTTTACGAGCAGTACTTC. Its protein product is CASSFLADPIGGVYEQYF.

The J gene is TRBJ2-7, the V gene TRBV29-1; TRBD1 matches at 7 bases. The V gene end was trimmed by 4 bases and the J gene end by 10 bases; junction bases not matched to a gene: 13. From germline, CDR1 is SQVTM and CDR2 ANQGSEA. The CDR3 has 13 residues. For the CDR3, the DNA is TGCAGCGTTGCGGTGACAGGGTCTCTGCAACAGTACTTC. Protein sequence: CSVAVTGSLQQYF.

V usage is TRBV2 and J usage is TRBJ1-1; D is possibly TRBD1 (5 bases). The CDR3 consists of 14 residues. CDR1 is SNHLY, CDR2 FYNNEI, per germline. The V and J ends lost 3 bases and 0 bases respectively, with 8 bases between them. CDR3: CASSDRALNTEAFF. The CDR3 coding sequence is TGTGCCAGCAGTGACAGGGCCCTGAACACTGAAGCTTTCTTT.

This chain connects TRBV9 to TRBJ2-2, with D maybe TRBD2 (6 bases). This CDR3 is built from 15 residues. V was trimmed by 0 bases and J by 4 bases, leaving 10 bases between them. Germline V CDR1 and CDR2: SGDLS, YYNGEE. The CDR3 sequence is CASSVGGLPTGELFF. The CDR3 bases are TGTGCCAGCAGCGTAGGGGGACTGCCCACCGGGGAGCTGTTTTTT.

V gene TRBV19 combines with J gene TRBJ2-5; 8 nucleotides match TRBD2. This CDR3 contains 15 residues. The germline gives CDR1 LNHDA, CDR2 SQIVND (reference sequence). V was pared by 6 bases and J by 2 bases, with 8 bases of the junction left unmatched. CDR3 residues: CASSTGTSNQETQYF. The CDR3 bases are TGTGCCAGTAGCACCGGGACTAGTAATCAAGAGACCCAGTACTTC.